Listed below are T cell receptor beta chains from one sample, sequenced in a study of identical twins. One entry per CDR3 protein, called by TCRdb with MiXCR from the 5' RACE reads. The sample lists 690,000 or so distinct CDR3 sequences, approximately 9% occurring once. The same specimen was also included in a second study, on yellow fever vaccine responses in identical twins.

Specimen: PBMCs. The receptors here all came from a woman in her late teens or twenties in good health. Both conserved end residues are part of each CDR3.

j_call v_call cdr3_aa
TRBJ2-1 TRBV11-1 CASSQSLAGGPSYNEQFF
TRBJ1-1 TRBV14 CASSQDRGLITEAFF
TRBJ2-3 TRBV10-3 CAISETSGRGDTDTQYF
TRBJ2-1 TRBV5-1 CASSPDAGGLDNEQFF
TRBJ1-6 TRBV2 CASSVDRAGSPLHF
TRBJ2-7 TRBV20-1 CSAHSLGEQYF
TRBJ2-3 TRBV4-2 CASSQDRAQDTQYF
TRBJ2-5 TRBV4-1 CAISQEQAETQYF
TRBJ2-5 TRBV6-2/TRBV6-3 CASSLFGRGEETQYF
TRBJ2-7 TRBV7-9 CASSAGGGRYEQYF
TRBJ2-7 TRBV27 CASSTLNGNYEQYF
TRBJ2-7 TRBV12-3/TRBV12-4 CASSLSGSYDEQYF
TRBJ2-1 TRBV5-1 CASREGASSYNEQFF
TRBJ2-5 TRBV12-3/TRBV12-4 CASSFLAGRPKEETQYF
TRBJ2-5 TRBV7-9 CASSSGGAPQTQYF
TRBJ2-7 TRBV28 CASSLRVWGEQYF
TRBJ1-4 TRBV12-3/TRBV12-4 CASSRTGDLNEKLFF
TRBJ1-1 TRBV7-2 CASSTPGQGQLEAFF
TRBJ2-5 TRBV5-1 CASSLGAGSQETQYF
TRBJ2-3 TRBV10-3 CAISESGLDYTQYF
TRBJ2-5 TRBV4-1 CASSQDPGTQYF
TRBJ2-3 TRBV24-1 CATSDLDTQYF
TRBJ1-3 TRBV28 CASSLPDGAGNTIYF
TRBJ2-1 TRBV9 CASSARTGGNEQFF
TRBJ2-1 TRBV4-3 CASSQDALAGGGGQFF
TRBJ2-7 TRBV6-5 CASSYSGLYEQYF
TRBJ1-1 TRBV7-6 CASSLAISSGQASEAFF
TRBJ2-6 TRBV5-6 CASSWDGSGANVLTF
TRBJ2-3 TRBV3-1 CASSQVGVSTDTQYF
TRBJ1-4 TRBV30 CAWSVLRAANEKLFF
TRBJ2-1 TRBV20-1 CSAVYSGVNEQFF
TRBJ2-3 TRBV10-3 CAISERELSDTQYF
TRBJ2-1 TRBV7-9 CASSSGTSVNNEQFF
TRBJ2-7 TRBV29-1 CSVATSGSTSYEQYF
TRBJ2-3 TRBV28 CASSLRGGYTDTQYF
TRBJ2-3 TRBV11-1 CASSLGGGDLTITDTQYF
TRBJ2-3 TRBV7-2 CASSLTTGRPDTQYF
TRBJ2-7 TRBV10-3 CAITAAQGAYEQYF
TRBJ1-2 TRBV5-4 CASSLTETVNYGYTF
TRBJ2-5 TRBV3-1 CASSRQPSETQYF
TRBJ2-5 TRBV24-1 CATSDGQQETQYF
TRBJ2-7 TRBV6-5 CASSSRGELPEQYF
TRBJ2-1 TRBV15 CATSRDGTGNNEQFF
TRBJ2-3 TRBV12-3/TRBV12-4 CASTKLAVFADTQYF
TRBJ2-3 TRBV7-2 CASSNDGPGGQYF
TRBJ2-3 TRBV7-2 CASSLARRDRRDTQYF
TRBJ2-2 TRBV20-1 CSARPSSYGELFF
TRBJ2-7 TRBV9 CASSTQGANYEQYF
TRBJ2-6 TRBV24-1 CATSDWDSGANVLTF